The source of this T cell receptor (beta chain) is a study of CD8+ T cells in alopecia areata. Extraction of RNA preceded its reverse transcription into cDNA, which served as the sequencing template. Libraries were prepared by immunoSEQ multiplex PCR; TCRdb keeps only in-frame clonotypes and omits some of them. The table has about 200,000 clones, 50% to 65% seen once. This clone occurred a few times. What it recognizes is unknown. Trimming left V 2 bases short and J 6 bases short, with 13 bases between. Germline lookup yields CDR1 SQVTM and CDR2 ANQGSEA. The CDR3 is made up of 13 amino acids. General study points: Greater clonality was observed in lesional scalp samples, especially alopecia totalis/universalis, versus normal scalp.

The TCR sequence derives from a human donor with alopecia areata. The sequencing used CD4+ T cells sorted from blood, collected at week 0. The chain has TRBV29-1 and TRBJ1-2; perhaps TRBD1 as D (5 bases). The CDR3 nucleotides read TGCAGCGTTGAATACATAACGGGGGATGGCTACACCTTC. Its protein is CSVEYITGDGYTF.